The 5 T cell receptor beta chains given below trace back to one sample, sequenced in a study of T cell changes during pregnancy in multiple sclerosis. Repertoires were generated with immunoSEQ multiplex PCR, while TCRdb's copy carries only in-frame clones and drops some. The table lists tens of thousands of clones, about 90% of them singletons. The sequencing used CD4+ T cells from peripheral blood mononuclear cells, collected in the second trimester of pregnancy. The receptors come from a female donor with multiple sclerosis, enrolled in a pregnancy study.

The chain is built from TRBV5-1 and TRBJ2-1, with a weak D call TRBD2 (6 bases). V was pared by 4 bases and J by 7 bases, with 15 bases between. CDR1 is SGHRS and CDR2 is YFSETQ in the germline V gene. The CDR3 totals 14 residues. The CDR3 loop reads CASSKITGDNEQFF. The CDR3 DNA sequence: TGCGCCAGCAGCAAGATAACGGGGGATAATGAGCAGTTCTTC.

The chain employs TRBV5-1 and TRBJ2-4, with a possible D match to TRBD2 (5 bases). V was pared by 5 bases and J by 0 bases, with 9 bases between. Germline V gene data show CDR1 as SGHRS and CDR2 as YFSETQ. The CDR3 extends over 14 amino acids. The CDR3 nucleotides are TGCGCCAGCAGGGGCGGACTAGCCAAAAACATTCAGTACTTC. It encodes CASRGGLAKNIQYF.

The CDR3 sequence: CASSTAGTGYNEQFF. The CDR3 DNA reads as TGTGCCAGCAGTACCGCCGGGACTGGGTACAATGAGCAGTTCTTC. The chain combines TRBV28 with TRBJ2-1, with TRBD2 as a possible D gene (6 bases). The germline CDR1 and CDR2 sequences are MDHEN and SYDVKM. The length of the CDR3 is 15 residues. With 5 bases removed from V and 4 bases from J, the gap between germline ends came to 15 bases.

This clone has just one count. The chain uses TRBV5-4 and TRBJ1-3; D is undetermined. Trimming took 3 bases from V and 4 from J, leaving 14 bases between them. Germline loops: CDR1 SGHNT, CDR2 YYREEE (reference sequence). CDR3 length: 15 residues. In DNA form, the CDR3 reads TGTGCCAGCAGCTCCGGGGAGATAACGGGAAACACCATATATTTT. Amino acid sequence: CASSSGEITGNTIYF.

This sequence joins TRBV10-2 and TRBJ1-6, with D unclear. The CDR3 runs 14 residues. CDR1 and CDR2 (germline): WSHSY, SAAADI. Trimming pared 2 bases from V and 5 bases from J, leaving 7 bases between. This CDR3 reads CASSEAGNNSPLHF. The CDR3 nucleotides read TGCGCCAGCAGTGAGGCCGGGAATAATTCACCCCTCCACTTT.